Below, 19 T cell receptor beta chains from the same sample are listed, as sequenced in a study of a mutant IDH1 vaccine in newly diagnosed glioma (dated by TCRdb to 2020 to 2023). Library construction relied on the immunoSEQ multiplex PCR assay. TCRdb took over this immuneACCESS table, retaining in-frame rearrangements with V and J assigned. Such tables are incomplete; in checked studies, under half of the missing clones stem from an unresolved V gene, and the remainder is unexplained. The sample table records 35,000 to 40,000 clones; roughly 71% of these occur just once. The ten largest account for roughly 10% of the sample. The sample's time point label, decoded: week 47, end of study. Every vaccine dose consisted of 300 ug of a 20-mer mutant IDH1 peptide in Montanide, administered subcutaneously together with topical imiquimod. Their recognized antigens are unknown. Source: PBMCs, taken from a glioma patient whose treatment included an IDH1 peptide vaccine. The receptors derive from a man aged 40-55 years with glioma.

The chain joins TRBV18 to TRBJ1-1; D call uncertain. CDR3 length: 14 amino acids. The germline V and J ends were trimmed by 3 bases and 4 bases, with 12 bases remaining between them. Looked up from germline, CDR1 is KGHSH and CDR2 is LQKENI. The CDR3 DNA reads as TGTGCCAGCTCACCCGATGCGGTGGGCACTGAAGCTTTCTTT. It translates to CASSPDAVGTEAFF. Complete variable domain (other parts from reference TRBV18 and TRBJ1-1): NAGVMQNPRHLVRRRGQEARLRCSPMKGHSHVYWYRQLPEEGLKFMVYLQKENIIDESGMPKERFSAEFPKEGPSILRIQQVVRGDSAAYFCASSPDAVGTEAFFGQGTRLTVV.

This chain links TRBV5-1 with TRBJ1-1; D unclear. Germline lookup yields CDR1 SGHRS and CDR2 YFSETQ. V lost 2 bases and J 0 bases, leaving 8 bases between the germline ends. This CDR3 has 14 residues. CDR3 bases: TGCGCCAGCAGCTTATGGGATATGAACACTGAAGCTTTCTTT. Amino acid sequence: CASSLWDMNTEAFF.

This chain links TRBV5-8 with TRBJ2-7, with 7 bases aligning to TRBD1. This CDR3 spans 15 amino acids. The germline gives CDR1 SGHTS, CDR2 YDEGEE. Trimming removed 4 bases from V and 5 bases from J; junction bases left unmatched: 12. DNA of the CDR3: TGTGCCAGCAGCCCGGGGACAGCGGATCTGCACGAGCAGTACTTC. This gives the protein CASSPGTADLHEQYF.

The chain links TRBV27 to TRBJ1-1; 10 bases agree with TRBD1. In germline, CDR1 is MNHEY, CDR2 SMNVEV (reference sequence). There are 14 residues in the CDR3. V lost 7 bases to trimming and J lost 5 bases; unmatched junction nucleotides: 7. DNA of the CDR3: TGTGCCAGCACGGATGGACAGGGGGGGACTGAAGCTTTCTTT. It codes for CASTDGQGGTEAFF.

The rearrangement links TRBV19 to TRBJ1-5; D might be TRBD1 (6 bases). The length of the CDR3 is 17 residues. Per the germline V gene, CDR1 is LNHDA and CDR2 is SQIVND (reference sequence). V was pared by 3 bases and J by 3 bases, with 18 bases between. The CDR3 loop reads CASSIRGEQVPNQPQHF. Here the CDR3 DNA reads TGTGCCAGTAGTATCAGGGGCGAACAGGTACCCAATCAGCCCCAGCATTTT.

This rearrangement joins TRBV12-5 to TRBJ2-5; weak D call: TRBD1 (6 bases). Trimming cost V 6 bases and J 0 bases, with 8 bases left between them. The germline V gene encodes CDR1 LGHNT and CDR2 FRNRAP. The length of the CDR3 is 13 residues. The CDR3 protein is CASGRDNQETQYF. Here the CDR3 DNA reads TGTGCTAGTGGCCGGGACAACCAAGAGACCCAGTACTTC.

The CDR3 loop is CASSVMRDRGLGYGYTF. CDR3 in DNA: TGTGCCAGCAGCGTTATGAGAGACAGGGGGCTTGGCTATGGCTACACCTTC. V gene TRBV11-2 combines with J gene TRBJ1-2, with 10 bases matching TRBD1. After removal of 5 bases from V and 4 bases from J, the junction contained 13 bases not matched to a gene. Per germline, CDR1 SGHAT and CDR2 FQNNGV. This CDR3 contains 17 residues.

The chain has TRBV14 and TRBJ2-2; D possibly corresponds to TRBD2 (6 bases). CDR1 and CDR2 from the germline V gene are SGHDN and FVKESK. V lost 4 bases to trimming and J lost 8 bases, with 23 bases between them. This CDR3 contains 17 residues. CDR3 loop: CASSRRDPKFQRGELFF. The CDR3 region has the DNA TGTGCCAGCAGCCGGAGGGACCCAAAGTTTCAACGGGGGGAGCTGTTTTTT.

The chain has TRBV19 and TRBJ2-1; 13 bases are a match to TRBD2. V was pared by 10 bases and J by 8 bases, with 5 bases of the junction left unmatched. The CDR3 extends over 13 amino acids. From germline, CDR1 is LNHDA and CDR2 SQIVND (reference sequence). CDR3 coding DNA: TGTGCCACCGGACTAGCGGGAGACGATGAGCAGTTCTTC. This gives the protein CATGLAGDDEQFF.

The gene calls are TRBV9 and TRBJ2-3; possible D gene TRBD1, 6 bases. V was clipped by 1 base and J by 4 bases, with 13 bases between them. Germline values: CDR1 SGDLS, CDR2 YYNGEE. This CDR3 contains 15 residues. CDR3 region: CASSVTGTFSDTQYF. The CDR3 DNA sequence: TGTGCCAGCAGCGTAACCGGGACATTCTCAGATACGCAGTATTTT. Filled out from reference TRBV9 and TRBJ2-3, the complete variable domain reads DSGVTQTPKHLITATGQRVTLRCSPRSGDLSVYWYQQSLDQGLQFLIQYYNGEERAKGNILERFSAQQFPDLHSELNLSSLELGDSALYFCASSVTGTFSDTQYFGPGTRLTVL.

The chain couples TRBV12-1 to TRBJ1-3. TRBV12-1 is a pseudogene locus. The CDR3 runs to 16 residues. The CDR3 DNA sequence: TGTGCCAGCAGCCGACACGCCGGGACCTCTGGAAACACCATATATTTT. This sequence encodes CASSRHAGTSGNTIYF.

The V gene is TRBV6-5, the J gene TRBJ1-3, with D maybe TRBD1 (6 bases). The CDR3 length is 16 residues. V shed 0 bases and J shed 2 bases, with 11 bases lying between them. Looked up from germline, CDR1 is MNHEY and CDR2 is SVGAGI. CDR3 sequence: CASSYSGRDTGNTIYF. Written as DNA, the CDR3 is TGTGCCAGCAGTTACTCGGGGAGGGACACTGGAAACACCATATATTTT.

CDR3 in DNA: TGTGCCAGCAGCACGGGACTAGCGGGAAATTTGGTCGGGGAGCTGTTTTTT. As protein: CASSTGLAGNLVGELFF. The rearrangement joins TRBV7-9 to TRBJ2-2; 13 bases fit TRBD2. Germline-derived CDR1 and CDR2 are SEHNR and FQNEAQ (reference sequence). V lost 5 bases, J lost 7 bases, and 10 bases stayed unmatched. This CDR3 comprises 17 residues.

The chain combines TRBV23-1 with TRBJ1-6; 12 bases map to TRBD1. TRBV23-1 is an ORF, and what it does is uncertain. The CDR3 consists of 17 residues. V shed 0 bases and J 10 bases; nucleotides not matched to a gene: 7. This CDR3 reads CASSQSRDRGQRSPLHF. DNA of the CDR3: TGCGCCAGCAGTCAATCGAGGGACAGGGGGCAACGATCACCCCTCCACTTT.

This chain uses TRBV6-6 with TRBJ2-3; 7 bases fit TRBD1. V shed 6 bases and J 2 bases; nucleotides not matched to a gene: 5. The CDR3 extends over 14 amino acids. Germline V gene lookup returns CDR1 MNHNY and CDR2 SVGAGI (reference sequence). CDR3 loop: CASRRGQTTDTQYF. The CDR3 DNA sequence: TGTGCCAGCAGAAGGGGACAGACCACAGATACGCAGTATTTT.

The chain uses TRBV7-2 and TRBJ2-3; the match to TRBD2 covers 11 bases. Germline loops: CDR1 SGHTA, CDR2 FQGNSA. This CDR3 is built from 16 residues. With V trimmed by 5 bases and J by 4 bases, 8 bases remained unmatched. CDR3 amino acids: CASSPMTSGIPDTQYF. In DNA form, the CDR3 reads TGTGCCAGCAGCCCCATGACTAGCGGGATTCCAGATACGCAGTATTTT.

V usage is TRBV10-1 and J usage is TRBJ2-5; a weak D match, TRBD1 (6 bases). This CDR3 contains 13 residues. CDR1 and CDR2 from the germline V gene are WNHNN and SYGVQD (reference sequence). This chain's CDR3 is CANTTGREETQYF. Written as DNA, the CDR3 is TGCGCGAACACAACAGGGAGAGAAGAGACCCAGTACTTC.

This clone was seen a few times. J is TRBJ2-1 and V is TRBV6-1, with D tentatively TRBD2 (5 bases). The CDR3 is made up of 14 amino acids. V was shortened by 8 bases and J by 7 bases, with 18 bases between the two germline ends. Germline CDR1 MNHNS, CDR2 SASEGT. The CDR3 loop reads CASSADLHLNEQFF. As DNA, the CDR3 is TGTGCCAGCTCAGCGGATTTACATCTGAATGAGCAGTTCTTC.

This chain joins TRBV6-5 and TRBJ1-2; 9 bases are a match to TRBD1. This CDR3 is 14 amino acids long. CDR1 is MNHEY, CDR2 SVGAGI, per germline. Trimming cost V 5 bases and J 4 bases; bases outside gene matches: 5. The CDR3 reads CASSRTGAGYGYTF. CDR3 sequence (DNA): TGTGCCAGCAGTCGGACAGGGGCGGGCTATGGCTACACCTTC.